The sequence of this TCR beta chain was determined in a study of blood T cells in healthy people across ages. The CDR3 is made up of 14 amino acids. Trimming removed 10 bases from V and 0 bases from J, with 13 bases in between. Per the germline V gene, CDR1 is MNHEY and CDR2 is SVGAGI. The authors ran a second PCR of about 6 to 11 cycles using a sample-barcoded 5' primer and a J-beta primer mix. MiXCR, applied by TCRdb to the 5' RACE reads, yields one record per CDR3 protein. The repertoire has 540,000 or so distinct CDR3 sequences, under 30% of them found once; the top ten carry just under 9%. In its sample, this clonotype was seen once. Its antigen is as yet unknown. Overall study findings and caveats: Percentage of naive T cells showed a strong correlation with TCR beta diversity.

This same sample was also taken into another study, of T cells of mothers and their children.

J is TRBJ1-3 and V is TRBV6-5; D uncertain. This sequence was found in a boy between 10 and 17 years old in good health. Sequencing was done on a sample of blood. The CDR3 DNA is TGTGCCACCGCCGGGCGATACTCTGGAAACACCATATATTTT. This sequence encodes CATAGRYSGNTIYF.